The 24 T cell receptor beta chains below were found in one sample sequenced in a study of blood T cell repertoires in COVID-19. Produced via immunoSEQ multiplex PCR; TCRdb's table is partial and in-frame only. The sample records around 50,000 clones, more than 70% being singletons. The sequencing sample was made of peripheral blood. The receptors shown here come from a woman aged 55-70 years with acute or convalescent COVID-19.

The CDR3: CASSVRTGGNYGYTF. The DNA of the CDR3 is TGTGCCAGCAGCGTGCGGACAGGGGGCAACTATGGCTACACCTTC. The V and J genes are TRBV9 and TRBJ1-2; 11 bases fit TRBD1. The CDR3 is made up of 15 amino acids. The germline V gene encodes CDR1 SGDLS and CDR2 YYNGEE. With V trimmed by 2 bases and J by 2 bases, 2 bases remained unmatched. The full variable domain, rest sourced from reference TRBV9 and TRBJ1-2, is DSGVTQTPKHLITATGQRVTLRCSPRSGDLSVYWYQQSLDQGLQFLIQYYNGEERAKGNILERFSAQQFPDLHSELNLSSLELGDSALYFCASSVRTGGNYGYTFGSGTRLTVV.

The CDR3: CASSFEWPNNSPLHF. The CDR3, as DNA: TGTGCCAGCAGCTTCGAATGGCCGAATAATTCACCCCTCCACTTT. The chain uses TRBV7-2 and TRBJ1-6, with no clear D. Germline CDR1 is SGHTA and CDR2 is FQGNSA. The ends were cut back, 3 bases at V and 5 bases at J, with 11 bases in the middle. CDR3 length: 15 residues.

The chain couples TRBV5-6 to TRBJ1-3; 8 bases fit TRBD1. Germline lookup yields CDR1 SGHDT and CDR2 YYEEEE. The CDR3 loop spans 18 amino acids. Trimming at V came to 4 bases and at J to 4 bases, leaving 16 bases not matched to a gene. The CDR3 here is CASSANPGGSGPGNTIYF. For the CDR3, the DNA is TGTGCCAGCAGCGCTAACCCAGGGGGCTCGGGGCCCGGAAACACCATATATTTT.

This sequence joins TRBV2 and TRBJ2-1; perhaps TRBD2 as D (5 bases). Germline V CDR1 and CDR2: SNHLY, FYNNEI. The V gene lost 8 bases and the J gene lost 6 bases, with 8 bases spanning the gap. The CDR3 is made up of 11 amino acids. CDR3 sequence: CASRGVNEQFF. The DNA for the CDR3 is TGTGCCAGCCGGGGAGTCAATGAGCAGTTCTTC. Supplemented by reference TRBV2 and TRBJ2-1, the full variable domain reads EPEVTQTPSHQVTQMGQEVILRCVPISNHLYFYWYRQILGQKVEFLVSFYNNEISEKSEIFDDQFSVERPDGSNFTLKIRSTKLEDSAMYFCASRGVNEQFFGPGTRLTVL.

The rearrangement links TRBV2 to TRBJ1-1, with 9 bases identical to TRBD1. The germline gives CDR1 SNHLY, CDR2 FYNNEI. CDR3 size: 14 residues. Trimming at V came to 6 bases and at J to 4 bases, leaving 6 bases not matched to a gene. In DNA, the CDR3 is TGTGCCAGCAGCAAAACAGGGGGCTCCACTGAAGCTTTCTTT. It codes for CASSKTGGSTEAFF.

The chain joins TRBV9 to TRBJ1-1; D uncertain. Germline lookup yields CDR1 SGDLS and CDR2 YYNGEE. The CDR3 is made up of 15 amino acids. V was cut by 4 bases and J by 0 bases, with 13 bases left in between. CDR3 sequence: CASSLTPIVNTEAFF. DNA of the CDR3: TGTGCCAGCAGCCTTACACCGATCGTGAACACTGAAGCTTTCTTT.

This rearrangement joins TRBV27 to TRBJ1-6; D is unclear. The V gene lost 7 bases and the J gene lost 4 bases, with 11 bases spanning the gap. The CDR3 has 14 residues. Germline V CDR1 and CDR2: MNHEY, SMNVEV (reference sequence). The CDR3 region has the DNA TGTGCCAGCACGCCCGGGAATTATAATTCACCCCTCCACTTT. Its translation is CASTPGNYNSPLHF.

The table lists this clone with a few counts. The rearrangement joins TRBV30 to TRBJ1-1; no firm D call. The V end was cut by 3 bases, the J end by 0 bases, with 17 bases between. CDR1 and CDR2 from the germline V gene are GTSNPN and SVGIG (reference sequence). The length of the CDR3 is 16 residues. The CDR3 DNA follows: TGTGCCTGGAGCGCACCGGGGTTCAGACTGAACACTGAAGCTTTCTTT. Amino acids: CAWSAPGFRLNTEAFF.

The chain has TRBV7-9 and TRBJ2-2; TRBD2 matches at 7 bases. CDR3 length: 16 residues. Germline assignment: CDR1 SEHNR and CDR2 FQNEAQ (reference sequence). The ends lost 5 bases at V and 1 base at J; junction bases unmatched: 7. The CDR3 protein is CASSGGVLKNTGELFF. In nucleotides, the CDR3 is TGTGCCAGCAGCGGGGGGGTGCTGAAGAACACCGGGGAGCTGTTTTTT.

The J gene is TRBJ2-7, the V gene TRBV6-5; the match to TRBD1 covers 11 bases. This CDR3 is 14 amino acids long. Germline V lookup: CDR1 MNHEY, CDR2 SVGAGI. The J segment lost 9 bases and the V segment lost 10 bases, leaving 14 bases of the junction unmatched. In nucleotides, the CDR3 is TGTGCCAACGGCGGACAGGGGGCCCAGCCCGGGCAGTACTTC. This gives the protein CANGGQGAQPGQYF.

This chain uses TRBV28 with TRBJ1-1, with D possibly being TRBD1 (6 bases). Germline V gene sequence: CDR1 MDHEN, CDR2 SYDVKM. This CDR3 is 14 amino acids long. V lost 8 bases and J 1 base, leaving 14 bases between the germline ends. Here the CDR3 reads CASLKGGPNTEAFF. The CDR3 DNA sequence: TGTGCCAGCCTCAAGGGGGGGCCGAACACTGAAGCTTTCTTT.

By its share, this clone is large (0.1 to 1%). The chain links TRBV4-2 to TRBJ2-1, with 8 bases lining up with TRBD1. Germline lookup yields CDR1 LGHNA and CDR2 YNFKEQ. J lost 3 bases, V lost 5 bases, and 6 bases had no gene match. This CDR3 is built from 15 residues. The CDR3, as DNA: TGTGCCAGCAGCACCGACAGGGGAGACTACAATGAGCAGTTCTTC. Encoded protein: CASSTDRGDYNEQFF.

This clone was seen once. This chain uses TRBV20-1 with TRBJ1-5; D remains unclear. This CDR3 has 13 amino acids. From germline, CDR1 is DFQATT and CDR2 SNEGSKA (reference sequence). V was clipped by 3 bases and J by 3 bases, with 9 bases between them. The CDR3 loop is CSASKLLNQPQHF. The CDR3 nucleotides read TGCAGTGCTAGTAAACTCCTCAATCAGCCCCAGCATTTT.

The V and J genes are TRBV7-2 and TRBJ2-1; TRBD2 agrees at 10 bases. Per the germline V gene, CDR1 is SGHTA and CDR2 is FQGNSA. V gave up 0 bases and J gave up 3 bases; unmatched junction bases: 2. This CDR3 has 16 amino acids. The CDR3 region is CASSLAGTSVYNEQFF. The CDR3 DNA is TGTGCCAGCAGCTTAGCCGGGACTAGCGTCTACAATGAGCAGTTCTTC.

V gene TRBV28 combines with J gene TRBJ1-2; D unresolved. V was clipped by 10 bases and J by 5 bases, with 14 bases between them. Germline-derived CDR1 and CDR2 are MDHEN and SYDVKM. The CDR3 consists of 12 residues. The CDR3 sequence: CATKPQAYGYTF. The CDR3 nucleotides read TGTGCCACCAAACCGCAGGCGTATGGCTACACCTTC.

The rearrangement uses TRBV5-1 and TRBJ1-4, with D unresolved. Trimming stripped 1 base from V and 6 bases from J, with 10 bases between. Germline V gives CDR1 SGHRS, CDR2 YFSETQ. The CDR3 spans 14 residues. The chain's CDR3 is CASSLFSGDEKLFF. The CDR3 nucleotides are TGCGCCAGCAGCTTGTTCTCCGGGGATGAAAAACTGTTTTTT.

The CDR3 coding sequence is TGTGCCAGCAGCTTGAGATTTACAGGGGGCGTTCGTACCTATGGCTACACCTTC. Its translation: CASSLRFTGGVRTYGYTF. The rearrangement joins TRBV5-4 to TRBJ1-2, with 9 bases lining up with TRBD1. V gave up 1 base and J gave up 4 bases; unmatched junction bases: 14. CDR3 size: 18 residues. CDR1 SGHNT and CDR2 YYREEE come from the germline V gene (reference sequence).

The chain links TRBV18 to TRBJ1-6; no clear D gene. Deletions cut 4 bases from V and 7 bases from J, with 5 bases between. This CDR3 has 12 residues. Germline V gene lookup returns CDR1 KGHSH and CDR2 LQKENI. The CDR3 loop reads CASSLGNSPLHF. CDR3 nucleotides: TGTGCCAGCTCACTCGGGAATTCACCCCTCCACTTT.

This clone was seen only a few times. The chain is built from TRBV24-1 and TRBJ1-2; D is possibly TRBD1 (5 bases). The V gene lost 2 bases and the J gene lost 7 bases, with 10 bases spanning the gap. Germline lookup yields CDR1 KGHDR and CDR2 SFDVKD. This CDR3 region has 13 residues. CDR3 amino acids: CATSDSGYSGYTF. Written as DNA, the CDR3 is TGTGCCACCAGTGATTCAGGGTACTCTGGCTACACCTTC.

This chain joins TRBV2 and TRBJ2-5; TRBD2 is a possible D gene (5 bases). Between the trimmed V and J ends, which lost 2 bases and 5 bases, there was a span of 12 bases. The CDR3 extends over 14 amino acids. CDR1 and CDR2 from the germline V gene are SNHLY and FYNNEI. CDR3 in DNA: TGTGCCAGCAGTGAAACGGGTAGGAGGGAGACCCAGTACTTC. As protein: CASSETGRRETQYF. Based on the CDR3 plus reference TRBV2 and TRBJ2-5, the full variable domain is EPEVTQTPSHQVTQMGQEVILRCVPISNHLYFYWYRQILGQKVEFLVSFYNNEISEKSEIFDDQFSVERPDGSNFTLKIRSTKLEDSAMYFCASSETGRRETQYFGPGTRLLVL.

The chain has TRBV7-3 and TRBJ1-6; D is unclear. CDR3 size: 14 residues. Germline V CDR1 and CDR2: SGHTA, FQGTGA. The V end lost 4 bases, the J end lost 7 bases, and 11 bases lay between the germline ends. The CDR3 loop reads CASSSTAGNSPLHF. The DNA of the CDR3 is TGTGCCAGCAGCTCCACAGCGGGAAATTCACCCCTCCACTTT.

The chain employs TRBV6-5 and TRBJ2-7; a possible D gene is TRBD1 (6 bases). CDR1 and CDR2 (germline): MNHEY, SVGAGI. With 5 bases removed from V and 2 bases from J, the gap between germline ends came to 10 bases. The CDR3 loop spans 13 amino acids. This CDR3 is CASSRQVAYEQYF. The DNA of the CDR3 is TGTGCCAGCAGTAGACAGGTTGCCTACGAGCAGTACTTC.

This rearrangement joins TRBV5-4 to TRBJ2-3, with 7 bases aligning to TRBD1. This CDR3 spans 15 amino acids. The J segment lost 13 bases and the V segment lost 3 bases, leaving 17 bases of the junction unmatched. Germline values: CDR1 SGHNT, CDR2 YYREEE (reference sequence). This chain's CDR3 is CASSSILQGGGVEYF. For the CDR3, the DNA is TGTGCCAGCAGCTCGATACTGCAAGGGGGCGGTGTGGAGTATTTT.

This chain joins TRBV3-1 (or the pseudogene TRBV3-2) and TRBJ2-2, with 7 bases that match TRBD1. The trim removed 8 bases at V and 7 bases at J, leaving 4 bases unmatched. Germline assignment: CDR1 LGHDT and CDR2 YNNKEL (reference sequence). The CDR3 has 12 amino acids. The CDR3 coding sequence is TGTGCCAGCTCAAGACAGGGCGGGGAGCTGTTTTTT. Translation gives CASSRQGGELFF.